The text below deals with one T cell receptor beta chain. Its cognate antigen is unknown. The data stem from a study of regulatory T cells in long-lasting Graves disease. Overall study context: The study counted Graves' disease as persistent given over 5 years of antithyroid drugs and positive TSH receptor antibodies.

Unmatched junction bases numbered 6, after V lost 4 bases and J lost 3 bases. The CDR3 extends over 16 amino acids. The germline V gene has CDR1 SGDLS and CDR2 YYNGEE. General observations from the study: Lower TCR diversity was seen in persistent Graves' patients than in newly diagnosed ones. Patients with persistent disease showed a bias toward TRBV28, TRBJ1-2 and TRBJ2-5. Thyroid tissue went unstudied; only peripheral blood was examined.

As to time point: persistent/refractory GD, antithyroid drugs over 5 years with positive TRAb. Following extraction of RNA from PBMCs, that RNA was used to make the TCR library. For TCR beta, libraries came from iRepertoire HTBI primers and Arm-PCR of CDR3 regions. TCRdb passed the multiplex PCR reads through MiXCR, listing each CDR3 protein once. The sample carries some 370,000 distinct CDR3 sequences, around 20% recorded once. Here the sequenced sample was peripheral blood mononuclear cells (PBMCs), taken when the disease was refractory, from a patient treated with antithyroid drugs. The clonotype was recovered from a female donor with Graves disease. This sequence joins TRBV9 and TRBJ2-2; 10 nucleotides line up with TRBD2. The CDR3 spells CASSPRTSGDTGELFF. In DNA form, the CDR3 reads TGTGCCAGCAGCCCTCGGACTAGCGGCGACACCGGGGAGCTGTTTTTT.